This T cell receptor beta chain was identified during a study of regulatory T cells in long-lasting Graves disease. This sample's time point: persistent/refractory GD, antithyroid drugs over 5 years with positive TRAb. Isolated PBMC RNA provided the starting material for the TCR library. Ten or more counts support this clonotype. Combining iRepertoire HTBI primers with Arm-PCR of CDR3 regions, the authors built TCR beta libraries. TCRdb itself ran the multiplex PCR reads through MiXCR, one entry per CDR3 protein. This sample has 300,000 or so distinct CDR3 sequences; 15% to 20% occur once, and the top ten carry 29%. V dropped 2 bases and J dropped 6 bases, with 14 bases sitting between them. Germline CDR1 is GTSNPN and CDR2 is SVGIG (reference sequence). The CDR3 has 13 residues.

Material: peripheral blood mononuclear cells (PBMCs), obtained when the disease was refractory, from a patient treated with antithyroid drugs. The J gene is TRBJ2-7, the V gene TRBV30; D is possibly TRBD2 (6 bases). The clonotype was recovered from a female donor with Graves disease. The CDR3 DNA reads TGTGCCTGGAGTTTGGGAGGTACGACCGAGCAGTACTTC. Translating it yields CAWSLGGTTEQYF.